The source of this T cell receptor beta chain is a study of T-cell reconstitution after alpha-beta-depleted transplantation in children. Points from the study as a whole: About two months after transplant, alpha-beta T cells reportedly came from several hundred expanded graft clones.

This CDR3 region has 17 residues. The V gene's germline CDR1 is SGHVS and CDR2 FQNEAQ. V lost 1 base and J lost 0, with 13 bases in between. Preparation of the TCRbeta library was carried out with unique molecular identifiers. TCRdb re-derived calls from the PCR reads in MiXCR, one entry per CDR3 protein. The data contain 500,000 to 650,000 distinct CDR3 sequences, approximately 13% of them singletons. In regard to this clonotype: Its antigen is undetermined.

The sample here was PBMCs, mostly from graft donor cells, taken 360 days after TCRalphabeta/CD19-depleted stem cell transplant. The chain joins TRBV7-8 to TRBJ2-1; tentatively, D is TRBD2 (6 bases). The sequence was obtained from a male patient younger than 18 who had a stem cell transplant for acute myeloid leukemia, so the T cells may come from the graft donor. For the CDR3, the DNA is TGTGCCAGCAGCTTAGGGGGTGGGAGGAGCTCCTACAATGAGCAGTTCTTC. Its translation: CASSLGGGRSSYNEQFF.